This T cell receptor (beta chain) comes out of a study of control samples from healthy donors and cancer patients. This table comes from immunoSEQ multiplex PCR, and its TCRdb copy is limited to in-frame clones, with some not included. This table holds some 71,000 clones, 85% to 90% found once. Per the germline V gene, CDR1 is SEHNR and CDR2 is FQNEAQ (reference sequence). The V end lost 6 bases, the J end lost 2 bases, and 7 bases lay between the germline ends. The CDR3 is 13 amino acids. The chain recombines TRBV7-9 with TRBJ2-2; D not certain. The source of this sequence is a man between 60 and 75 years old with lung cancer. Sequenced input: PBMCs. The CDR3 is CASRDLNTGELFF. The CDR3 DNA reads as TGTGCCAGCAGAGACCTAAACACCGGGGAGCTGTTTTTT.